The 21 T cell receptor beta chains below were found in one sample sequenced in a study of blood T cell repertoires in COVID-19 (dated by TCRdb to the early 2020s). Library generation was performed with the immunoSEQ multiplex PCR assay. TCRdb obtained this table from immuneACCESS and retained in-frame rearrangements with V and J assigned. These tables miss some clones; where compared with another copy, unresolved V genes account for less than half of the shortfall, and the remainder is unexplained. Across this sample there are fewer than 300,000 clones, with about 88% seen only once. The ten largest clones add up to around 0.99% of the sample. Sequenced material: peripheral blood. The receptors stem from a woman aged 40 to 50 who had recovered from COVID-19.

J is TRBJ2-7 and V is TRBV5-8; unclear D gene. Trimming stripped 4 bases from V and 2 bases from J, with 13 bases between. Germline V CDR1 and CDR2: SGHTS, YDEGEE. This CDR3 comprises 14 residues. The CDR3 nucleotides are TGTGCCAGCAGCGCCACTGGCGGCACCTACGAGCAGTACTTC. Translating it yields CASSATGGTYEQYF.

The rearrangement joins TRBV13 to TRBJ2-5, with D possibly matching TRBD2 (5 bases). This CDR3 has 14 amino acids. Trimming cost V 7 bases and J 5 bases, with 17 bases left between them. The germline gives CDR1 PRHDT, CDR2 FYEKMQ (reference sequence). CDR3 loop: CASTLGGSSETQYF. The CDR3 DNA follows: TGTGCCAGCACACTGGGCGGGTCGTCGGAGACCCAGTACTTC. Together with reference TRBV13 and TRBJ2-5, the CDR3 gives the full variable domain: AAGVIQSPRHLIKEKRETATLKCYPIPRHDTVYWYQQGPGQDPQFLISFYEKMQSDKGSIPDRFSAQQFSDYHSELNMSSLELGDSALYFCASTLGGSSETQYFGPGTRLLVL.

The chain has TRBV27 and TRBJ1-2; D is possibly TRBD1 (5 bases). CDR1 is MNHEY, CDR2 SMNVEV, per germline (reference sequence). V lost 6 bases and J 1 base, leaving 9 bases between the germline ends. The CDR3 sequence is 13 residues long. CDR3 residues: CASRRRGNYGYTF. For the CDR3, the DNA is TGTGCCAGCAGACGGAGGGGTAACTATGGCTACACCTTC.

This chain uses TRBV27 with TRBJ2-3, with unresolved D. Germline V gene sequence: CDR1 MNHEY, CDR2 SMNVEV (reference sequence). The ends were cut back, 1 base at V and 4 bases at J, with 9 bases in the middle. The CDR3 runs 14 residues. CDR3 sequence: CASSLYAVPDTQYF. DNA of the CDR3: TGTGCCAGCAGTTTATATGCAGTCCCAGATACGCAGTATTTT.

This rearrangement joins TRBV7-6 to TRBJ1-4; tentative D call: TRBD1 (5 bases). Germline CDR1 SGHVS, CDR2 FNYEAQ. Trimming pared 1 base from V and 7 bases from J, leaving 16 bases between. The CDR3 sequence is 16 residues long. The CDR3, as DNA: TGTGCCAGCAGCTTAGGGCCGGGGGTCTGGGGTGAAAAACTGTTTTTT. Translated, it gives CASSLGPGVWGEKLFF.

Only one count was recorded for this clone. J is TRBJ2-3 and V is TRBV6-6, with TRBD2 matching 8 bases. The trim removed 6 bases at V and 1 base at J, leaving 9 bases unmatched. The germline gives CDR1 MNHNY, CDR2 SVGAGI (reference sequence). There are 16 residues in the CDR3. CDR3 amino acids: CASSGSGGGRTDTQYF. In DNA, the CDR3 is TGTGCCAGCAGCGGAAGCGGGGGCGGGCGCACAGATACGCAGTATTTT.

The chain joins TRBV4-1 to TRBJ2-2; TRBD2 might be the D (5 bases). Deletions cut 3 bases from V and 2 bases from J, with 7 bases between. Germline V lookup: CDR1 MGHRA, CDR2 YSYEKL. The CDR3 consists of 14 residues. The CDR3: CASSHGLNTGELFF. The CDR3 DNA is TGCGCCAGCAGCCATGGACTCAACACCGGGGAGCTGTTTTTT.

The rearrangement links TRBV7-9 to TRBJ1-4, with no clear D. Per the germline V gene, CDR1 is SEHNR and CDR2 is FQNEAQ (reference sequence). The CDR3 runs 12 residues. Deletions cut 2 bases from V and 12 bases from J, with 10 bases between. CDR3 nucleotides: TGTGCCAGCAGCTTAAACCCCCCAGAACTGTTTTTT. Translation: CASSLNPPELFF.

The chain carries TRBV25-1 and TRBJ2-4, with D perhaps TRBD2 (5 bases). V was shortened by 4 bases and J by 0 bases, with 13 bases between the two germline ends. The CDR3 has 16 residues. Germline CDR1 and CDR2: MGHDK and SYGVNS. The CDR3 spells CASSGTLGLAKNIQYF. CDR3 in DNA: TGTGCCAGCAGTGGGACGCTCGGACTAGCCAAAAACATTCAGTACTTC.

The V call is TRBV24-1, the J call TRBJ2-7; 9 bases are shared with TRBD1. The CDR3 extends over 12 amino acids. J gave up 5 bases and V 9 bases, and 4 bases lay outside the gene matches. CDR1 and CDR2 (germline): KGHDR, SFDVKD. CDR3 DNA: TGTGCCACCGGACAGGGGACCCACGAGCAGTACTTC. Protein sequence: CATGQGTHEQYF.

The gene calls are TRBV25-1 and TRBJ1-3, with D unclear. CDR3 length: 13 amino acids. V was clipped by 6 bases and J by 1 base, with 7 bases between them. Germline values: CDR1 MGHDK, CDR2 SYGVNS. CDR3 sequence reads: CASRTASGNTIYF. In DNA form, the CDR3 reads TGTGCCAGCAGAACAGCTTCTGGAAACACCATATATTTT.

This chain connects TRBV4-3 to TRBJ2-1; 10 nucleotides agree with TRBD2. Germline V gene sequence: CDR1 LGHNA, CDR2 YSLEER. Trimming cost V 4 bases and J 3 bases; bases outside gene matches: 9. This CDR3 has 17 amino acids. The CDR3 DNA reads TGCGCCAGCAGCCCCTTAGCGGGAGGCTTGGACTACAATGAGCAGTTCTTC. Amino acids: CASSPLAGGLDYNEQFF.

The rearrangement uses TRBV29-1 and TRBJ2-3, with D tentatively TRBD1 (5 bases). Per germline, CDR1 SQVTM and CDR2 ANQGSEA. V lost 2 bases and J lost 4, with 7 bases in between. The CDR3 has 12 residues. CDR3 sequence reads: CSVERGPDTQYF. The CDR3 nucleotides read TGCAGCGTTGAAAGGGGCCCAGATACGCAGTATTTT.

The chain couples TRBV27 to TRBJ1-2, with D possibly TRBD1 on 5 matching bases. Germline loops: CDR1 MNHEY, CDR2 SMNVEV (reference sequence). V lost 6 bases, J lost 8 bases, and 16 bases lay in between. This CDR3 has 13 residues. Here the CDR3 reads CASSRGTPGGYTF. The CDR3 bases are TGTGCCAGCAGCCGCGGGACGCCGGGCGGCTACACCTTC.

This clone was seen a single time. The chain couples TRBV19 to TRBJ2-1; 9 bases match TRBD2. Germline-derived CDR1 and CDR2 are LNHDA and SQIVND (reference sequence). This CDR3 comprises 15 residues. The V segment lost 6 bases and the J segment 6 bases; nucleotides outside the gene matches: 9. The chain's CDR3 is CASSTLTSGGNEQFF. The CDR3 DNA reads TGTGCCAGTAGCACCCTGACTAGCGGCGGCAATGAGCAGTTCTTC.

This clone showed up just once. CDR3 nucleotides: TGCGCCAGCAGCTGGCCGGGGGGGAACACTGAAGCTTTCTTT. It is translated as CASSWPGGNTEAFF. The chain has TRBV5-1 and TRBJ1-1; D is possibly TRBD1 (5 bases). This CDR3 comprises 14 residues. Trimming took 3 bases from V and 1 from J, leaving 10 bases between them. Looked up from germline, CDR1 is SGHRS and CDR2 is YFSETQ.

This rearrangement joins TRBV19 to TRBJ2-7; D is uncertain. V gave up 3 bases and J gave up 0 bases, with 15 bases separating them. Germline loops: CDR1 LNHDA, CDR2 SQIVND (reference sequence). This CDR3 is 16 amino acids long. DNA for the CDR3: TGTGCCAGTAGTATGCAAGCGCCCCCGAGCTCCTACGAGCAGTACTTC. Translation: CASSMQAPPSSYEQYF. The full variable domain, with the rest looked up from reference TRBV19 and TRBJ2-7, is DGGITQSPKYLFRKEGQNVTLSCEQNLNHDAMYWYRQDPGQGLRLIYYSQIVNDFQKGDIAEGYSVSREKKESFPLTVTSAQKNPTAFYLCASSMQAPPSSYEQYFGPGTRLTVT.

This chain connects TRBV2 to TRBJ2-7; TRBD2 is a possible D gene (5 bases). Germline assignment: CDR1 SNHLY and CDR2 FYNNEI. Trimming cost V 5 bases and J 6 bases, with 14 bases left between them. The length of the CDR3 is 13 residues. The DNA for the CDR3 is TGTGCCAGCAGTACCCGAGGGTTTGGCGAGCAGTACTTC. It encodes CASSTRGFGEQYF.

The V call is TRBV7-8, the J call TRBJ1-2; 7 bases map to TRBD1. The CDR3 loop spans 16 amino acids. Losses at the gene ends were 8 bases for V and 7 bases for J; bases not matched to a gene: 19. Germline V lookup: CDR1 SGHVS, CDR2 FQNEAQ. CDR3 protein: CASVLGKTGALGGYTF. As DNA, the CDR3 is TGTGCCAGCGTCTTAGGGAAAACAGGGGCCCTGGGTGGCTACACCTTC.

The chain is built from TRBV14 and TRBJ2-7; 10 bases are shared with TRBD1. The CDR3 length is 14 residues. Trimming at V came to 4 bases and at J to 4 bases, leaving 4 bases not matched to a gene. Germline V lookup: CDR1 SGHDN, CDR2 FVKESK. The CDR3 is CASSPGQGRYEQYF. The CDR3, as DNA: TGTGCCAGCAGCCCGGGACAGGGGAGGTACGAGCAGTACTTC.

The chain recombines TRBV15 with TRBJ2-5, with 10 bases matching TRBD1. The CDR3 runs 15 residues. V trimming: 5 bases; J trimming: 4 bases; junction bases outside the gene matches: 7. Germline lookup yields CDR1 LNHNV and CDR2 YYDKDF (reference sequence). The chain's CDR3 is CATSPETGGGETQYF. CDR3 sequence (DNA): TGTGCCACCAGCCCCGAGACAGGGGGCGGAGAGACCCAGTACTTC.